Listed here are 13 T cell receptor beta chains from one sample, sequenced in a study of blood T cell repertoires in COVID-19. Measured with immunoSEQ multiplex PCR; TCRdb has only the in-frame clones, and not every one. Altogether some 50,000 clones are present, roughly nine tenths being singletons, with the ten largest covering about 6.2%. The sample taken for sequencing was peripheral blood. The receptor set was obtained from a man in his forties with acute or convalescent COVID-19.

For the CDR3, the DNA is TGCGCCAGCAGCTGGACAGGGGAGGCCTACGAGCAGTACTTC. The encoded protein is CASSWTGEAYEQYF. The rearrangement links TRBV10-1 to TRBJ2-7; 9 bases are a match to TRBD1. V shed 6 bases and J 2 bases; nucleotides not matched to a gene: 5. CDR1 WNHNN and CDR2 SYGVQD come from the germline V gene (reference sequence). The CDR3 sequence is 14 residues long.

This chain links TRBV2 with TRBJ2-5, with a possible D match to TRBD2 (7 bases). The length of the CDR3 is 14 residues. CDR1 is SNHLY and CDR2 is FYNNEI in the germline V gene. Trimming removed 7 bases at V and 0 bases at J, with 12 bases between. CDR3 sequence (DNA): TGTGCCAGCAACGGGGGGCGATACCAAGAGACCCAGTACTTC. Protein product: CASNGGRYQETQYF.

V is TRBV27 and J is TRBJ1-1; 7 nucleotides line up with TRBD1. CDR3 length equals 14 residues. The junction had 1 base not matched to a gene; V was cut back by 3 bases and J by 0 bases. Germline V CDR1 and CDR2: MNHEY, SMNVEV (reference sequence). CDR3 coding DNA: TGTGCCAGCAGTTTGACAGGGTTGAACACTGAAGCTTTCTTT. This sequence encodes CASSLTGLNTEAFF.

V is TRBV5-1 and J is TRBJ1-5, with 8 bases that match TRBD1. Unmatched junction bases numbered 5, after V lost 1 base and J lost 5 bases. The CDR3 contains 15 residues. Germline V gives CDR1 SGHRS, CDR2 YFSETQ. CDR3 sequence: CASSLTGGMDQPQHF. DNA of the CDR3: TGCGCCAGCAGCTTGACAGGGGGGATGGATCAGCCCCAGCATTTT.

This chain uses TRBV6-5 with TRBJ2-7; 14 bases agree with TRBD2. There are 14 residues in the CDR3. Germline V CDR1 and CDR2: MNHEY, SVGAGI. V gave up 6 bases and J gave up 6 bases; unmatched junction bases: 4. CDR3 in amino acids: CASRPGLAGVEQYF. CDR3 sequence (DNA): TGTGCCAGCAGACCGGGACTAGCGGGAGTCGAGCAGTACTTC.

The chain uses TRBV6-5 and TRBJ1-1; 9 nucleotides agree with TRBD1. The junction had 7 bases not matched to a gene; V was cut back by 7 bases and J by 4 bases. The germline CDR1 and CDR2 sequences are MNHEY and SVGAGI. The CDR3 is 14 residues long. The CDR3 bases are TGTGCCAGCACCAGGACAGGGGCTGGCACTGAAGCTTTCTTT. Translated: CASTRTGAGTEAFF.

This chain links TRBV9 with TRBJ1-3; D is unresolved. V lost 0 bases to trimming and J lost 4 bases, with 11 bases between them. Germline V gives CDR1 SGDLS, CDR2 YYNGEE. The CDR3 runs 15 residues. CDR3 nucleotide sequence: TGTGCCAGCAGCGTAGCTCCCAGGATAGGAAACACCATATATTTT. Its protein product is CASSVAPRIGNTIYF. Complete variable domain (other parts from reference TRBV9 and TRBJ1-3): DSGVTQTPKHLITATGQRVTLRCSPRSGDLSVYWYQQSLDQGLQFLIQYYNGEERAKGNILERFSAQQFPDLHSELNLSSLELGDSALYFCASSVAPRIGNTIYFGEGSWLTVV.

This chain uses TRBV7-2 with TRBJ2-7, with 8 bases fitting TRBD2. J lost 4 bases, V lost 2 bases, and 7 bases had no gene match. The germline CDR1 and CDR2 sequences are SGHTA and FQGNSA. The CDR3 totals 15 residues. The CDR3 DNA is TGTGCCAGCAGCTTACCGACTAGCGCAGTGTACGAGCAGTACTTC. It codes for CASSLPTSAVYEQYF.

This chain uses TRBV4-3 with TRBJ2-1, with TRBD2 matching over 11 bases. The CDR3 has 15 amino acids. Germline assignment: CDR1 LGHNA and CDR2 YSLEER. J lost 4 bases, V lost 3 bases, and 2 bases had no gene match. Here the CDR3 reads CASSQGLAVYNEQFF. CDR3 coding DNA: TGCGCCAGCAGCCAGGGACTAGCGGTTTACAATGAGCAGTTCTTC.

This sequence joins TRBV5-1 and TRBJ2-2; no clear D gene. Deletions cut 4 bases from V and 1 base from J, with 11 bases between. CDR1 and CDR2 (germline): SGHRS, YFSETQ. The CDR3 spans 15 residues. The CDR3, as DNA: TGCGCCAGCAGCGAGAGGAGCTTGAACACCGGGGAGCTGTTTTTT. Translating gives CASSERSLNTGELFF.

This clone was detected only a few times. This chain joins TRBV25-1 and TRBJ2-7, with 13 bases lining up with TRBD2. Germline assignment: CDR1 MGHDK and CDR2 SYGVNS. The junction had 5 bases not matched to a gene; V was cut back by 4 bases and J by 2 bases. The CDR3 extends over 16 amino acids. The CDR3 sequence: CASSGTGTSGAYEQYF. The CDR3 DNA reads TGTGCCAGCAGTGGAACCGGGACTAGCGGGGCCTACGAGCAGTACTTC.

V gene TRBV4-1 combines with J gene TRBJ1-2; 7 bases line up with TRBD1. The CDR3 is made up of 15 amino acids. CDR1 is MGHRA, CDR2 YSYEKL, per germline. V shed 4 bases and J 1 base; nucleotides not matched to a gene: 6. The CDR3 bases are TGCGCCAGCAGCCTACGGACAGGAGGTAACTATGGCTACACCTTC. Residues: CASSLRTGGNYGYTF.

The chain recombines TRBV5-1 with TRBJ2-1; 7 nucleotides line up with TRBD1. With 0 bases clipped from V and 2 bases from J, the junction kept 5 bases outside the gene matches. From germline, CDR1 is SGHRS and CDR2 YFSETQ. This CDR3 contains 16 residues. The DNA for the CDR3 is TGCGCCAGCAGCTTGGCCGGGACAGCCACCTACAATGAGCAGTTCTTC. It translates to CASSLAGTATYNEQFF. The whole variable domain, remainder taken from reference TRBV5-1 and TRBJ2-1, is KAGVTQTPRYLIKTRGQQVTLSCSPISGHRSVSWYQQTPGQGLQFLFEYFSETQRNKGNFPGRFSGRQFSNSRSEMNVSTLELGDSALYLCASSLAGTATYNEQFFGPGTRLTVL.